This TCR beta chain was recovered during a study of T cell changes during pregnancy in multiple sclerosis. Germline V CDR1 and CDR2: SQVTM, ANQGSEA. CDR3 length equals 16 residues. V lost 2 bases and J lost 1; bases outside the gene matches: 8. Repertoires were generated with immunoSEQ multiplex PCR, while TCRdb's copy carries only in-frame clones and drops some. In the table there are about 61,000 clones, approximately 85% of which are singletons. This sequence joins TRBV29-1 and TRBJ2-7; 10 bases map to TRBD1. The sequence derives from a female donor with multiple sclerosis, enrolled in a pregnancy study. The material sequenced was peripheral blood, taken in the first trimester of pregnancy. For the CDR3, the DNA is TGCAGCGTTGAACTCCGGGACAGGGGCCTATCCTACGAGCAGTACTTC. As protein: CSVELRDRGLSYEQYF.